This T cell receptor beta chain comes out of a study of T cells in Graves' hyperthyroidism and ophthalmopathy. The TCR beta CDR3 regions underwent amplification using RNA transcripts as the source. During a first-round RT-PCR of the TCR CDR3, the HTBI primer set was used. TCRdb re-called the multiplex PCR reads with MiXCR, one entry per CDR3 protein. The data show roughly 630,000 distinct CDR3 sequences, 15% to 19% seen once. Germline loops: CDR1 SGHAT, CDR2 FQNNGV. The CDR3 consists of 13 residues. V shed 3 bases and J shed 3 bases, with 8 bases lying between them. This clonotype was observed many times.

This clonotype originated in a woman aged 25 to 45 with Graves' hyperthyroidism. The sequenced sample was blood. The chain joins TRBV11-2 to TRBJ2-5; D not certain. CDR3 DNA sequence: TGTGCCAGCAGCTTCCGGCCTGAAGAGACCCAGTACTTC. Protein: CASSFRPEETQYF.